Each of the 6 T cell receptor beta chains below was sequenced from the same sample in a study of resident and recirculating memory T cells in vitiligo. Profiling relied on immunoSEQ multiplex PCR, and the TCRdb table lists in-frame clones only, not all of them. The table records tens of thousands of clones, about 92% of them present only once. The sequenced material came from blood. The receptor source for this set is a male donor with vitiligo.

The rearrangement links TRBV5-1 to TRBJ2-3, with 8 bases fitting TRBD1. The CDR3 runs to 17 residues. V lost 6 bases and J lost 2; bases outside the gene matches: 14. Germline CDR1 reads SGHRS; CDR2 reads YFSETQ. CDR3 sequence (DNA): TGCGCCAGCAACAACGCCATCCAGGGGGCTTTCACAGATACGCAGTATTTT. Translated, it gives CASNNAIQGAFTDTQYF.

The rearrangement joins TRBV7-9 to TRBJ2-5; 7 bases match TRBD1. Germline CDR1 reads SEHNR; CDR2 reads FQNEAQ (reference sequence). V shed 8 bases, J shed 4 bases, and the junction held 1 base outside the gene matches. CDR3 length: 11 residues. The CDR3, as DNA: TGTGCCAGCGAGGGGGCAGAGACCCAGTACTTC. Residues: CASEGAETQYF.

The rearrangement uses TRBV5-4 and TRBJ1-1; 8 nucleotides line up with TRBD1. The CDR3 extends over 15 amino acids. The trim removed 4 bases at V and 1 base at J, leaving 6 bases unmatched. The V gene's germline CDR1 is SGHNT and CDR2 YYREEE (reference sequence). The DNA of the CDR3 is TGTGCCAGCAGCCCAGGGGGCACTGGGAACACTGAAGCTTTCTTT. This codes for CASSPGGTGNTEAFF.

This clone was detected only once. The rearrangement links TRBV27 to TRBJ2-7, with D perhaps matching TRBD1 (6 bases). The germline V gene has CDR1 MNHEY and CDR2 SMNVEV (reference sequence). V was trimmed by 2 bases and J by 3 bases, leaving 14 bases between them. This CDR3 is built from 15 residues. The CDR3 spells CASSLGGRVNYEQYF. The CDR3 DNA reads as TGTGCCAGCAGTTTAGGGGGCAGGGTTAACTACGAGCAGTACTTC.

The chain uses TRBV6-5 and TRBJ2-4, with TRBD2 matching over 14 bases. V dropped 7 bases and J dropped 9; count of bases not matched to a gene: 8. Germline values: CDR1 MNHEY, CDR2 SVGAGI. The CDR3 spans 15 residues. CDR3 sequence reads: CASNRLAGGPSIQYF. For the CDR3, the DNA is TGTGCCAGCAACCGACTAGCGGGAGGGCCCTCCATTCAGTACTTC.

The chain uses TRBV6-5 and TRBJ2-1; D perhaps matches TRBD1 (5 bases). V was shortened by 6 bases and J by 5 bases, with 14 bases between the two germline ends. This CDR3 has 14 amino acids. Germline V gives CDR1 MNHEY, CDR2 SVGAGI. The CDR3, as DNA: TGTGCCAGCAGCCGGCCTACCAGGGACAATGAGCAGTTCTTC. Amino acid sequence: CASSRPTRDNEQFF.